This TCR beta chain was sequenced during a study of shared clonotypes between healthy human individuals. About the study: Three plates each covered CD4 naive and memory; CD8 naive two, CD8 memory one.

Naive CD8 cells lacked CD45RO, underwent positive selection for CCR7 and left out terminally differentiated effector memory CD45RA+ cells. All donors qualified as healthy HIV-negative adults and had experienced no recent acute infections or vaccinations. This CDR3 spans 11 amino acids. Germline loops: CDR1 SGHRS, CDR2 YFSETQ. Trimming pared 4 bases from V and 9 bases from J, leaving 8 bases between. Using immunoSEQ multiplex PCR, the repertoire was profiled, and TCRdb retains in-frame clones only, with some absent. Of about 2,100,000 clones in the sample, around 93% were seen once. Concerning this clone: Its antigen is currently unknown.

General study points: A reduction in generation probabilities was seen for non-shared clonotypes relative to those shared by all four donors. Incomplete sequencing of sorted subsets was indicated by rarefaction despite large depth.

This chain links TRBV5-1 with TRBJ2-1; D remains unclear. This receptor was obtained from a man younger than 30 in good health. Some clones in this sample may be carry-over from other donors' samples. Material: naive CD8+ T cells from PBMCs. In DNA form, the CDR3 reads TGCGCCAGCAGCGATCCGACTGAGCAGTTCTTC. It specifies CASSDPTEQFF.